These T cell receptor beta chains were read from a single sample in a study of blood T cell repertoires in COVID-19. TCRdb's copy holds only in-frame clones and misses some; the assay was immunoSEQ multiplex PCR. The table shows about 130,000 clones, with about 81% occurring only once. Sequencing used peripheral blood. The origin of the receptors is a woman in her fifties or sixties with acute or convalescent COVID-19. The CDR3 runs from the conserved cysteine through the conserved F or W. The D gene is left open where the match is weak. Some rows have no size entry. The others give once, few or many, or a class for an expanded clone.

CDR3nt: TGCGCCAGCAGGGGACAGGTTGTCGCCGAGGAGCTGTTTTTT
CDR3aa: CASRGQVVAEELFF
d_gene: TRBD1
v_gene: TRBV5-1
abundance: -
j_gene: TRBJ2-2

CDR3nt: TGTGCCACCAGCAGAGATCCCGGACAGGGGGCTAGCACAGATACGCAGTATTTT
CDR3aa: CATSRDPGQGASTDTQYF
d_gene: TRBD1
v_gene: TRBV15
abundance: -
j_gene: TRBJ2-3

CDR3nt: TGTGCCAGCTCACCCGGGACAGGAAAAGGCCAAGAGACCCAGTACTTC
CDR3aa: CASSPGTGKGQETQYF
d_gene: TRBD1
v_gene: TRBV18
abundance: -
j_gene: TRBJ2-5

CDR3nt: TGTGCCAGCAGTTCGGGACAGGGGGTTTATGGCTACACCTTC
CDR3aa: CASSSGQGVYGYTF
d_gene: TRBD1
v_gene: TRBV27
abundance: -
j_gene: TRBJ1-2

CDR3nt: TGTGCCAGCAGCTCCTCAGGGGGCCCCGCAAGGGGCACTGAAGCTTTCTTT
CDR3aa: CASSSSGGPARGTEAFF
d_gene: TRBD1
v_gene: TRBV9
abundance: few
j_gene: TRBJ1-1

CDR3nt: TGTGCCTGGAGTGTAAAGGGGATTGATGAAAAACTGTTTTTT
CDR3aa: CAWSVKGIDEKLFF
d_gene: -
v_gene: TRBV30
abundance: -
j_gene: TRBJ1-4

CDR3nt: TGTGCCAGCAGCCCCGACAGGCCTACCTACAATGAGCAGTTCTTC
CDR3aa: CASSPDRPTYNEQFF
d_gene: -
v_gene: TRBV11-2
abundance: -
j_gene: TRBJ2-1

CDR3nt: TGTGCCAGCAGCCACCGACAGGGAAGCCCTCAGGGTACGCAGTATTTT
CDR3aa: CASSHRQGSPQGTQYF
d_gene: TRBD1
v_gene: TRBV3-1/TRBV3-2
abundance: -
j_gene: TRBJ2-3

CDR3nt: TGTGCCAGCAGCTTATTCGATCAGCCCCAGCATTTT
CDR3aa: CASSLFDQPQHF
d_gene: -
v_gene: TRBV7-9
abundance: -
j_gene: TRBJ1-5

CDR3nt: TGTGCCAGCAGCCTGACTAGCGGGAGAACAGATACGCAGTATTTT
CDR3aa: CASSLTSGRTDTQYF
d_gene: TRBD2
v_gene: TRBV6-5
abundance: -
j_gene: TRBJ2-3

CDR3nt: TGTGCCACCAGTGATTTGCCGGGAAATAGGGGGATTTTTACCTACGAGCAGTACTTC
CDR3aa: CATSDLPGNRGIFTYEQYF
d_gene: -
v_gene: TRBV24-1
abundance: -
j_gene: TRBJ2-7

CDR3nt: TGTGCCAGTAGTCGGACTAGCCAGGAGCAGTACTTC
CDR3aa: CASSRTSQEQYF
d_gene: TRBD2
v_gene: TRBV19
abundance: -
j_gene: TRBJ2-7

CDR3nt: TGTGCCAGCAGTTTTACTGAACGGGAGCAGTTCTTC
CDR3aa: CASSFTEREQFF
d_gene: -
v_gene: TRBV12-3/TRBV12-4
abundance: once
j_gene: TRBJ2-1

CDR3nt: TGTGCCAGCAGCCTCTTCGGTGAGACCCAGTACTTC
CDR3aa: CASSLFGETQYF
d_gene: -
v_gene: TRBV7-2
abundance: -
j_gene: TRBJ2-5

CDR3nt: TGTGCCAGCTTGTTCGTTAGCGGTTTTGGCGAGCAGTACTTC
CDR3aa: CASLFVSGFGEQYF
d_gene: -
v_gene: TRBV5-8
abundance: few
j_gene: TRBJ2-7

CDR3nt: TGTGCCAGCGGAAAATGGGAGGCTGGGGGGGGCATTTACAATGAGCAGTTCTTC
CDR3aa: CASGKWEAGGGIYNEQFF
d_gene: -
v_gene: TRBV11-2
abundance: -
j_gene: TRBJ2-1

CDR3nt: TGTGCCAGTAGTAGAGGGGGCCTCGCGCCTGGCTCCTACAATGAGCAGTTCTTC
CDR3aa: CASSRGGLAPGSYNEQFF
d_gene: TRBD1
v_gene: TRBV19
abundance: -
j_gene: TRBJ2-1

CDR3nt: TGTGCCGGGGGACTAGGTTCGGTAATTGATGAGCAGTTCTTC
CDR3aa: CAGGLGSVIDEQFF
d_gene: TRBD2
v_gene: TRBV30
abundance: -
j_gene: TRBJ2-1

CDR3nt: TGTGCCAGCAGTTCGGGGACAGGCCCTACTGAAAAACTGTTTTTT
CDR3aa: CASSSGTGPTEKLFF
d_gene: TRBD1
v_gene: TRBV28
abundance: -
j_gene: TRBJ1-4

CDR3nt: TGTGCCAGCAGCTTAGACGCGGGGGGACTAGCGGGACGGGATACGCAGTATTTT
CDR3aa: CASSLDAGGLAGRDTQYF
d_gene: TRBD2
v_gene: TRBV7-2
abundance: -
j_gene: TRBJ2-3

CDR3nt: TGTGCCAGCAGCTTGGCCAGGGGGCTTGATCAGCCCCAGCATTTT
CDR3aa: CASSLARGLDQPQHF
d_gene: TRBD1
v_gene: TRBV5-8
abundance: -
j_gene: TRBJ1-5

CDR3nt: TGTGCCAGCAGCCAAGCGGGAGGGGGGAACACCGGGGAGCTGTTTTTT
CDR3aa: CASSQAGGGNTGELFF
d_gene: TRBD2
v_gene: TRBV28
abundance: -
j_gene: TRBJ2-2

CDR3nt: TGTGCCAGCGCAAGGGACAGAGGGTACACTGAAGCTTTCTTT
CDR3aa: CASARDRGYTEAFF
d_gene: TRBD1
v_gene: TRBV3-1/TRBV3-2
abundance: -
j_gene: TRBJ1-1

CDR3nt: TGTGCCAGCAGCGGAAACCGGGACAGTAATTCACCCCTCCACTTT
CDR3aa: CASSGNRDSNSPLHF
d_gene: TRBD1
v_gene: TRBV9
abundance: many
j_gene: TRBJ1-6

CDR3nt: TGTGCCAGCACCGCAGACCCAGGGCGGGAAGCTTTCTTT
CDR3aa: CASTADPGREAFF
d_gene: -
v_gene: TRBV6-5
abundance: -
j_gene: TRBJ1-1

CDR3nt: TGTGCCAGCAGCCAGGGAGTCGCCTACGAGCAGTACTTC
CDR3aa: CASSQGVAYEQYF
d_gene: -
v_gene: TRBV14
abundance: -
j_gene: TRBJ2-7

CDR3nt: TGTGCCAGCTCACTCCGGGACAGTACTGAAGCTTTCTTT
CDR3aa: CASSLRDSTEAFF
d_gene: TRBD1
v_gene: TRBV18
abundance: -
j_gene: TRBJ1-1

CDR3nt: TGCGCCAGCAGCTTGCGACTAGAAGAGACCCAGTACTTC
CDR3aa: CASSLRLEETQYF
d_gene: -
v_gene: TRBV5-1
abundance: once
j_gene: TRBJ2-5

CDR3nt: TGTGCCAGCAGTTACGTCGGGACAGGGGGTCAGAAAGGCTACACCTTC
CDR3aa: CASSYVGTGGQKGYTF
d_gene: TRBD1
v_gene: TRBV6-5
abundance: -
j_gene: TRBJ1-2

CDR3nt: TGCGCCAGCAGCCTTCCCGGGACAGGGAATGAAAAACTGTTTTTT
CDR3aa: CASSLPGTGNEKLFF
d_gene: TRBD1
v_gene: TRBV4-1
abundance: few
j_gene: TRBJ1-4

CDR3nt: TGTGCCAGCAGCCAAGGACTCGGGATTCTCTATGGCTACACCTTC
CDR3aa: CASSQGLGILYGYTF
d_gene: -
v_gene: TRBV14
abundance: -
j_gene: TRBJ1-2

CDR3nt: TGCAGCGTTTTTAATCCCGGGGCCTACGAGCAGTACTTC
CDR3aa: CSVFNPGAYEQYF
d_gene: -
v_gene: TRBV29-1
abundance: -
j_gene: TRBJ2-7

CDR3nt: TGCGCCAGCAGCCTTGCAGTCCAGGGAAGGTCCGGCACCGGGGAGCTGTTTTTT
CDR3aa: CASSLAVQGRSGTGELFF
d_gene: -
v_gene: TRBV5-1
abundance: few
j_gene: TRBJ2-2

CDR3nt: TGTGCCTGGAGTGTACGGGGGACTGGACATGGCTACACCTTC
CDR3aa: CAWSVRGTGHGYTF
d_gene: -
v_gene: TRBV30
abundance: -
j_gene: TRBJ1-2

CDR3nt: TGTGCCAGTAGCGCTGGGGGACAGTTTTTCACCGGGGAGCTGTTTTTT
CDR3aa: CASSAGGQFFTGELFF
d_gene: TRBD1
v_gene: TRBV19
abundance: -
j_gene: TRBJ2-2

CDR3nt: TGTGCCAGCACCCTTATAGCGAACACTGAAGCTTTCTTT
CDR3aa: CASTLIANTEAFF
d_gene: -
v_gene: TRBV12-3/TRBV12-4
abundance: once
j_gene: TRBJ1-1

CDR3nt: TGTGCCATCAGTGCCTTAGCGGGGGGGAGCACAGATACGCAGTATTTT
CDR3aa: CAISALAGGSTDTQYF
d_gene: TRBD2
v_gene: TRBV10-3
abundance: -
j_gene: TRBJ2-3

CDR3nt: TGCGCCAGCAGCTTGGGGACAGGGGGCGCGAACACTGAAGCTTTCTTT
CDR3aa: CASSLGTGGANTEAFF
d_gene: TRBD1
v_gene: TRBV5-1
abundance: -
j_gene: TRBJ1-1